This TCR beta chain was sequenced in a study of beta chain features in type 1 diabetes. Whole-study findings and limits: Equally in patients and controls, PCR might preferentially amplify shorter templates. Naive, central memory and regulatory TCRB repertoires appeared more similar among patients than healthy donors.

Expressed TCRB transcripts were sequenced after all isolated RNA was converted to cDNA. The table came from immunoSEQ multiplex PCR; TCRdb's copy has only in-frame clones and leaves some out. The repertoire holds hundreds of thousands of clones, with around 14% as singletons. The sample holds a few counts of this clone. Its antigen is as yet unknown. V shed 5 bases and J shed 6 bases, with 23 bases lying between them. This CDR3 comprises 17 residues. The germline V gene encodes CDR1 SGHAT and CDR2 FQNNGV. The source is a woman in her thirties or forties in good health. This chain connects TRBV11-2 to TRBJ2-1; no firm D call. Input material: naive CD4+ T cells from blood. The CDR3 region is CASSPRDQATLGNEQFF. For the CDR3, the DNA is TGTGCCAGCAGCCCCCGTGACCAGGCAACTCTGGGCAATGAGCAGTTCTTC.